Below, one T cell receptor (beta chain) is given with its context. Reverse transcription used roughly 0.45 to 1 ug RNA and random hexamers. Coverage of TCR beta CDR3 amplification by immunoSEQ multiplex PCR extended to 54 Vbeta and 13 Jbeta. TCRdb reprocessed the immunoSEQ multiplex PCR reads with MiXCR, giving one entry per CDR3 protein. The table includes 150,000 to 160,000 distinct CDR3 sequences, over 85% detected once. The sample belongs to a study of CD8 T cells in Susac syndrome. With 4 bases clipped from V and 6 bases from J, the junction kept 4 bases outside the gene matches. Germline CDR1 and CDR2: SEHNR and FQNEAQ (reference sequence). This CDR3 has 14 amino acids.

The chain links TRBV7-9 to TRBJ2-4, with TRBD1 matching 9 bases. This TCR derives from a human donor with multiple sclerosis. Input material: CD8+ T cells from PBMCs. In DNA form, the CDR3 reads TGTGCCAGCAGCTCCGGGACAGGGAGAAACATTCAGTACTTC. This codes for CASSSGTGRNIQYF.